These 18 T cell receptor beta chains share one sample of origin, sequenced in a study of radiotherapy plus CTLA-4 blockade in lung cancer. Some clones are missing from TCRdb's copy, which holds only in-frame ones; the method was immunoSEQ multiplex PCR. The data hold 50,000 to 65,000 clones, with around four fifths observed a single time. Source: peripheral blood, taken from a patient treated with radiotherapy plus ipilimumab. The receptor set was obtained from a human donor with non-small cell lung cancer who had a partial response to radiotherapy plus ipilimumab.

The genes are TRBV7-2 and TRBJ1-2; a possible D gene is TRBD1 (6 bases). V was trimmed by 0 bases and J by 6 bases, leaving 14 bases between them. The CDR3 covers 15 residues. Germline CDR1 is SGHTA and CDR2 is FQGNSA. CDR3 loop: CASSLAVKSGDGYTF. CDR3 nucleotides: TGTGCCAGCAGCTTAGCGGTGAAATCAGGGGATGGCTACACCTTC. The full variable domain, with the rest looked up from reference TRBV7-2 and TRBJ1-2, is GAGVSQSPSNKVTEKGKDVELRCDPISGHTALYWYRQSLGQGLEFLIYFQGNSAPDKSGLPSDRFSAERTGGSVSTLTIQRTQQEDSAVYLCASSLAVKSGDGYTFGSGTRLTVV.

As regards this clone: One junction end does not reproduce the germline sequence, and a read error may be involved. This chain joins TRBV19 and TRBJ1-2; a possible D gene is TRBD1 (5 bases). The V gene's germline CDR1 is LNHDA and CDR2 SQIVND (reference sequence). The CDR3 length is 12 residues. The CDR3 region has the DNA TGTACCAGTAGTGGGCAGGGTGGTGGCTACACCTTC. Its protein is CTSSGQGGGYTF.

The V gene is TRBV11-2, the J gene TRBJ2-1; 9 positions match TRBD2. CDR3 length: 16 residues. From germline, CDR1 is SGHAT and CDR2 FQNNGV. Trimming at V came to 5 bases and at J to 5 bases, leaving 10 bases not matched to a gene. This CDR3 is CASSPFPGGGDNEQFF. As DNA, the CDR3 is TGTGCCAGCAGCCCCTTTCCTGGCGGGGGGGACAATGAGCAGTTCTTC.

The chain combines TRBV9 with TRBJ2-1, with 10 bases identical to TRBD2. The length of the CDR3 is 16 residues. Trimming at V came to 0 bases and at J to 2 bases, leaving 2 bases not matched to a gene. The germline CDR1 and CDR2 sequences are SGDLS and YYNGEE. The CDR3 nucleotides read TGTGCCAGCAGCGTAGTAGCGGGGGGAACCTACAATGAGCAGTTCTTC. This translates into CASSVVAGGTYNEQFF.

This sequence joins TRBV5-1 and TRBJ1-3, with TRBD1 matching over 10 bases. Germline assignment: CDR1 SGHRS and CDR2 YFSETQ. The CDR3 consists of 16 residues. The V segment lost 4 bases and the J segment 0 bases; nucleotides outside the gene matches: 4. The chain's CDR3 is CASSGGTGDSGNTIYF. The CDR3 coding sequence is TGCGCCAGCAGCGGGGGGACAGGGGACTCTGGAAACACCATATATTTT.

This clone was picked up a small number of times. The CDR3 spells CASSLEGPVTDTQYF. The CDR3 nucleotides read TGCGCCAGCAGCTTGGAGGGGCCCGTCACAGATACGCAGTATTTT. The chain joins TRBV5-1 to TRBJ2-3; D perhaps matches TRBD1 (5 bases). CDR1 and CDR2 (germline): SGHRS, YFSETQ. The CDR3 contains 15 residues. Trimming took off 0 bases at V and 2 bases at J, with 10 bases between the two ends.

By share of the sample, this clone is large. The rearrangement joins TRBV2 to TRBJ1-2, with TRBD1 matching over 8 bases. CDR1 is SNHLY, CDR2 FYNNEI, per germline. Trimming took 3 bases from V and 2 from J; bases not matched to a gene: 5. The CDR3 spans 15 residues. CDR3 in amino acids: CASSDGQGGNYGYTF. In nucleotides, the CDR3 is TGTGCCAGCAGTGACGGACAGGGTGGGAACTATGGCTACACCTTC.

This clone was detected a few times. The chain carries TRBV30 and TRBJ1-1; TRBD1 might be the D (6 bases). Germline V gene data show CDR1 as GTSNPN and CDR2 as SVGIG (reference sequence). The CDR3 spans 14 residues. V was trimmed by 4 bases and J by 5 bases, leaving 17 bases between them. Written as DNA, the CDR3 is TGTGCCTGGACCCCAAGGGGACAAAGGACTGAAGCTTTCTTT. Encoded protein: CAWTPRGQRTEAFF.

The rearrangement joins TRBV19 to TRBJ2-6; 10 nucleotides match TRBD1. Germline CDR1 LNHDA, CDR2 SQIVND (reference sequence). Losses at the gene ends were 0 bases for V and 0 bases for J; bases not matched to a gene: 5. The CDR3 spans 19 residues. The CDR3 coding sequence is TGTGCCAGTAGTATAGATCGGGGGACAGGGGCCTCTGGGGCCAACGTCCTGACTTTC. This sequence encodes CASSIDRGTGASGANVLTF.

The chain recombines TRBV5-4 with TRBJ1-6, with TRBD1 identical over 7 bases. V shed 4 bases and J 7 bases; nucleotides not matched to a gene: 11. The CDR3 covers 16 residues. The V gene's germline CDR1 is SGHNT and CDR2 YYREEE (reference sequence). CDR3 loop: CASSPSAGGSNSPLHF. CDR3 nucleotides: TGTGCCAGCAGCCCCTCTGCAGGGGGATCAAATTCACCCCTCCACTTT.

The V gene is TRBV4-3, the J gene TRBJ2-5; the match to TRBD2 covers 10 bases. Germline V lookup: CDR1 LGHNA, CDR2 YSLEER. The length of the CDR3 is 16 residues. The junction had 8 bases not matched to a gene; V was cut back by 2 bases and J by 5 bases. The CDR3 bases are TGCGCCAGCAGCCAAAGAGCGGGGGGGCAATTTGAGACCCAGTACTTC. Amino acid sequence: CASSQRAGGQFETQYF.

The J gene is TRBJ1-6, the V gene TRBV18, with 7 bases that match TRBD1. The junction had 12 bases not matched to a gene; V was cut back by 4 bases and J by 0 bases. The CDR3 runs to 19 residues. Per germline, CDR1 KGHSH and CDR2 LQKENI. CDR3 protein: CASSLNRPTGSSYNSPLHF. The DNA of the CDR3 is TGTGCCAGCTCACTCAATCGACCGACAGGGAGCTCCTATAATTCACCCCTCCACTTT.

This chain connects TRBV9 to TRBJ2-3; D is perhaps TRBD2 (6 bases). Trimming took off 0 bases at V and 4 bases at J, with 15 bases between the two ends. Germline lookup yields CDR1 SGDLS and CDR2 YYNGEE. There are 16 residues in the CDR3. CDR3 DNA: TGTGCCAGCAGCGTAGTCGAAGGAGGGTTTGCAGATACGCAGTATTTT. Translated: CASSVVEGGFADTQYF.

This chain connects TRBV30 to TRBJ1-6, with 7 nucleotides matching TRBD1. Per germline, CDR1 GTSNPN and CDR2 SVGIG (reference sequence). Trimming removed 1 base from V and 10 bases from J; junction bases left unmatched: 10. The CDR3 has 15 residues. CDR3 nucleotides: TGTGCCTGGAGTGCCCGGGACAGTTTTTGGTCACCCCTCCACTTT. It is translated as CAWSARDSFWSPLHF.

This clone was seen a few times. The V call is TRBV7-2, the J call TRBJ1-5; D possibly corresponds to TRBD1 (5 bases). The length of the CDR3 is 13 residues. Germline CDR1 is SGHTA and CDR2 is FQGNSA. V was pared by 5 bases and J by 4 bases, with 9 bases between. DNA of the CDR3: TGTGCCAGCAGCCAGGGATTTAATCAGCCCCAGCATTTT. Residues: CASSQGFNQPQHF.

This sequence joins TRBV4-1 and TRBJ1-2; no firm D call. CDR3 length: 14 residues. Germline CDR1 and CDR2: MGHRA and YSYEKL. The V end was cut by 0 bases, the J end by 4 bases, with 9 bases between. Here the CDR3 reads CASSQDEGGYGYTF. CDR3 in DNA: TGCGCCAGCAGCCAAGATGAGGGCGGCTATGGCTACACCTTC.

The J gene is TRBJ2-7, the V gene TRBV4-1, with D possibly being TRBD2 (6 bases). This CDR3 contains 17 residues. V lost 4 bases to trimming and J lost 0 bases, with 19 bases between them. Germline CDR1 is MGHRA and CDR2 is YSYEKL. Here the CDR3 reads CASSPSHSSDRSYEQYF. The CDR3 bases are TGCGCCAGCAGCCCCTCTCATTCTAGCGACCGCTCCTACGAGCAGTACTTC.

The V gene is TRBV5-1, the J gene TRBJ2-2; a possible D gene is TRBD2 (6 bases). Germline V gives CDR1 SGHRS, CDR2 YFSETQ. The CDR3 is 15 residues long. Between the trimmed V and J ends, which lost 2 bases and 4 bases, there was a span of 12 bases. Here the CDR3 reads CASSLRQGGTGELFF. DNA of the CDR3: TGCGCCAGCAGCTTACGTCAGGGAGGCACCGGGGAGCTGTTTTTT.